One sample yielded the 30 T cell receptor beta chains listed below, sequenced in a study of cytomegalovirus exposure and HLA in healthy donors. 60 Vbeta and 13 Jbeta primers were used in PCR. Method: immunoSEQ multiplex PCR; TCRdb's copy keeps in-frame clones and lacks some. The sample holds approximately 140,000 clones; about 80% are singletons and the top ten take around 4.9%. Sequencing was performed on PBMCs. The source of these receptors is a male donor in good health and CMV-seronegative.

Written as DNA, the CDR3 is TGTGCCAGCAGTTACCGGGGTTCCTCTGAAAAACTGTTTTTT. It yields the protein CASSYRGSSEKLFF. The chain combines TRBV6-5 with TRBJ1-4; D not resolved. From germline, CDR1 is MNHEY and CDR2 SVGAGI. The CDR3 is 14 residues long. The V end lost 2 bases, the J end lost 7 bases, and 11 bases lay between the germline ends.

The rearrangement links TRBV10-3 to TRBJ1-2; D might be TRBD1 (5 bases). Trimming took off 4 bases at V and 6 bases at J, with 12 bases between the two ends. Germline V CDR1 and CDR2: ENHRY, SYGVKD. This CDR3 has 13 amino acids. CDR3 in DNA: TGTGCCATCAGTGTGGGTCAGGGCAATGGCTACACCTTC. Encoded protein: CAISVGQGNGYTF.

The V call is TRBV28, the J call TRBJ2-7, with D possibly being TRBD2 (6 bases). The CDR3 loop spans 14 amino acids. Germline lookup yields CDR1 MDHEN and CDR2 SYDVKM. CDR3 amino acids: CATSGSGRGYEQYF. For the CDR3, the DNA is TGTGCTACCAGCGGTTCTGGGCGGGGATACGAGCAGTACTTC. The full variable domain, with the rest looked up from reference TRBV28 and TRBJ2-7, is DVKVTQSSRYLVKRTGEKVFLECVQDMDHENMFWYRQDPGLGLRLIYFSYDVKMKEKGDIPEGYSVSREKKERFSLILESASTNQTSMYLCATSGSGRGYEQYFGPGTRLTVT.

The sample holds a few counts of this clone. The CDR3 loop reads CASDDLASGELQETQYF. CDR3 DNA sequence: TGTGCCAGCGATGACCTGGCTAGCGGGGAACTCCAAGAGACCCAGTACTTC. The gene calls are TRBV2 and TRBJ2-5; 9 nucleotides align to TRBD2. V trimming: 8 bases; J trimming: 1 base; junction bases outside the gene matches: 14. The germline V gene has CDR1 SNHLY and CDR2 FYNNEI. The CDR3 consists of 17 residues.

The chain links TRBV5-1 to TRBJ1-5; weak D call: TRBD1 (5 bases). The CDR3 contains 13 residues. CDR1 is SGHRS and CDR2 is YFSETQ in the germline V gene. V was trimmed by 0 bases and J by 6 bases, leaving 7 bases between them. CDR3 nucleotide sequence: TGCGCCAGCAGCTTGGAGGGGATTCAGCCCCAGCATTTT. It translates to CASSLEGIQPQHF.

The chain couples TRBV9 to TRBJ2-5; D unresolved. CDR3 length equals 14 residues. CDR1 is SGDLS, CDR2 YYNGEE, per germline. V lost 0 bases and J 4 bases, leaving 10 bases between the germline ends. The CDR3 region has the DNA TGTGCCAGCAGCGTAGGCGGAGCGAGAGAGACCCAGTACTTC. The encoded protein is CASSVGGARETQYF.

The chain links TRBV29-1 to TRBJ1-2, with TRBD1 identical over 8 bases. Per the germline V gene, CDR1 is SQVTM and CDR2 is ANQGSEA. The CDR3 runs 15 residues. The ends lost 3 bases at V and 8 bases at J; junction bases unmatched: 14. The CDR3 loop reads CSVDLGGQGGEGYTF. The CDR3 DNA follows: TGCAGCGTTGATTTAGGAGGACAGGGTGGCGAAGGCTACACCTTC.

A few counts support this clone. The V gene is TRBV11-2, the J gene TRBJ2-1; 9 nucleotides match TRBD2. Germline V gives CDR1 SGHAT, CDR2 FQNNGV. The trim removed 5 bases at V and 1 base at J, leaving 12 bases unmatched. This CDR3 spans 18 amino acids. In DNA, the CDR3 is TGTGCCAGCAGCCCCCGGGAAAGCGGGGGGAGATCCTACAATGAGCAGTTCTTC. Its translation is CASSPRESGGRSYNEQFF.

This clone was counted once. The chain combines TRBV11-2 with TRBJ2-1, with D maybe TRBD1 (5 bases). Trimming stripped 2 bases from V and 8 bases from J, with 7 bases between. The CDR3 loop spans 12 amino acids. CDR1 and CDR2 (germline): SGHAT, FQNNGV. CDR3 sequence reads: CASSLRGYEQFF. In DNA form, the CDR3 reads TGTGCCAGCAGCTTAAGGGGCTATGAGCAGTTCTTC.

In its sample, this clone was seen once. The rearrangement links TRBV9 to TRBJ2-3, with 7 positions matching TRBD2. Germline-derived CDR1 and CDR2 are SGDLS and YYNGEE. J lost 3 bases, V lost 0 bases, and 4 bases had no gene match. This CDR3 comprises 15 residues. Written as DNA, the CDR3 is TGTGCCAGCAGCGTAGCGGGCGGGGGAACAGATACGCAGTATTTT. It translates to CASSVAGGGTDTQYF.

The V gene is TRBV25-1, the J gene TRBJ2-7; D is perhaps TRBD2 (6 bases). Deletions cut 6 bases from V and 6 bases from J, with 12 bases between. The CDR3 spans 12 residues. Per the germline V gene, CDR1 is MGHDK and CDR2 is SYGVNS. The CDR3 loop reads CASSDKGGEQYF. The CDR3 bases are TGTGCCAGCAGCGACAAGGGAGGCGAGCAGTACTTC.

DNA of the CDR3: TGTGCCAGCAGTAGGGGTGTTGGGCCCCAGCATTTT. This translates into CASSRGVGPQHF. V usage is TRBV28 and J usage is TRBJ1-5, with D possibly matching TRBD1 (5 bases). The V end was cut by 5 bases, the J end by 9 bases, with 11 bases between. Looked up from germline, CDR1 is MDHEN and CDR2 is SYDVKM. The CDR3 runs 12 residues. Full variable domain (missing parts from reference TRBV28 and TRBJ1-5): DVKVTQSSRYLVKRTGEKVFLECVQDMDHENMFWYRQDPGLGLRLIYFSYDVKMKEKGDIPEGYSVSREKKERFSLILESASTNQTSMYLCASSRGVGPQHFGDGTRLSIL.

The J gene is TRBJ1-1, the V gene TRBV7-9; a weak D match, TRBD1 (5 bases). Germline V lookup: CDR1 SEHNR, CDR2 FQNEAQ (reference sequence). There are 12 residues in the CDR3. Trimming left V 6 bases short and J 11 bases short, with 16 bases between. CDR3 coding DNA: TGTGCCAGCAGACCCCCATGGGGCGAGGCTTTCTTT. Residues: CASRPPWGEAFF.

This clone has only a few counts. The chain employs TRBV28 and TRBJ1-2; 8 bases fit TRBD1. Germline CDR1 reads MDHEN; CDR2 reads SYDVKM. This CDR3 contains 13 residues. Unmatched junction bases numbered 4, after V lost 8 bases and J lost 2 bases. Here the CDR3 reads CASGQGANYGYTF. The CDR3 DNA reads TGTGCCAGCGGGCAGGGGGCAAACTATGGCTACACCTTC.

This chain connects TRBV7-9 to TRBJ1-2, with 7 bases fitting TRBD1. The CDR3 is 15 amino acids. The germline CDR1 and CDR2 sequences are SEHNR and FQNEAQ (reference sequence). The J segment lost 0 bases and the V segment lost 5 bases, leaving 6 bases of the junction unmatched. This chain's CDR3 is CASSPWTGTNYGYTF. The DNA of the CDR3 is TGTGCCAGCAGCCCATGGACAGGAACTAACTATGGCTACACCTTC.

This clone was observed a handful of times. The chain employs TRBV28 and TRBJ1-2; no definite D call. The CDR3 is 12 residues long. Germline V gives CDR1 MDHEN, CDR2 SYDVKM. The V end was cut by 3 bases, the J end by 5 bases, with 7 bases between. The CDR3 bases are TGTGCCAGCAGTTTCGCGGGGTATGGCTACACCTTC. Encoded protein: CASSFAGYGYTF.

V and J are TRBV2 and TRBJ2-7; TRBD1 agrees at 10 bases. The CDR3 is 13 residues long. V was clipped by 7 bases and J by 3 bases; unmatched bases: 3. Germline loops: CDR1 SNHLY, CDR2 FYNNEI. The CDR3 DNA follows: TGTGCCAGCATTGGGACAGGGGACTACGAGCAGTACTTC. This encodes CASIGTGDYEQYF.

The chain couples TRBV28 to TRBJ2-7; 14 bases fit TRBD2. This CDR3 has 15 residues. The J segment lost 3 bases and the V segment lost 6 bases, leaving 4 bases of the junction unmatched. CDR1 and CDR2 (germline): MDHEN, SYDVKM. This CDR3 reads CASSLTSGGDYEQYF. CDR3 sequence (DNA): TGTGCCAGCAGCCTGACTAGCGGGGGGGACTACGAGCAGTACTTC.

V gene TRBV5-4 combines with J gene TRBJ1-2, with a tentative D call TRBD1 (6 bases). V was cut by 4 bases and J by 4 bases, with 14 bases left in between. This CDR3 is built from 14 residues. From germline, CDR1 is SGHNT and CDR2 YYREEE (reference sequence). The CDR3: CASSQYRVLYGYTF. The CDR3 DNA is TGTGCCAGCAGCCAATACAGGGTTCTCTATGGCTACACCTTC.

This rearrangement joins TRBV10-3 to TRBJ1-1; possible D gene TRBD1, 5 bases. Germline CDR1 is ENHRY and CDR2 is SYGVKD. V lost 7 bases and J 4 bases, leaving 19 bases between the germline ends. The CDR3 is made up of 15 amino acids. CDR3 coding DNA: TGTGCCATCACCAGCACCAGGGACTCCAGCACTGAAGCTTTCTTT. This sequence encodes CAITSTRDSSTEAFF.

V gene TRBV19 combines with J gene TRBJ1-2, with D possibly TRBD1 on 5 matching bases. The germline V gene encodes CDR1 LNHDA and CDR2 SQIVND (reference sequence). The CDR3 is 13 residues long. The V gene lost 3 bases and the J gene lost 4 bases, with 9 bases spanning the gap. In nucleotides, the CDR3 is TGTGCCAGTAGTATCCAGGGTTCCTATGGCTACACCTTC. Translated, it gives CASSIQGSYGYTF.

The chain is built from TRBV13 and TRBJ2-7; D perhaps matches TRBD1 (6 bases). Germline CDR1 PRHDT, CDR2 FYEKMQ (reference sequence). CDR3 length equals 14 residues. Between the trimmed V and J ends, which lost 5 bases and 2 bases, there was a span of 13 bases. Here the CDR3 reads CASSPHRDTYEQYF. CDR3 sequence (DNA): TGTGCCAGCAGCCCCCACCGGGACACCTACGAGCAGTACTTC.

This clone was detected a few times. This sequence joins TRBV28 and TRBJ1-2, with 7 bases matching TRBD1. Germline loops: CDR1 MDHEN, CDR2 SYDVKM. CDR3 size: 15 residues. Trimming took 6 bases from V and 3 from J; bases not matched to a gene: 10. The CDR3 DNA sequence: TGTGCCAGCAGGGCCCAGAACGGACAGGACTATGGCTACACCTTC. As protein: CASRAQNGQDYGYTF.

The genes are TRBV7-2 and TRBJ2-2; 7 positions match TRBD2. The CDR3 is 15 residues long. Germline trimming cut 1 base from V and 6 bases from J; bases unmatched to any gene: 5. Germline CDR1 is SGHTA and CDR2 is FQGNSA. CDR3 DNA sequence: TGTGCCAGCAGCTTAGTAGGGAGCGGGGCCGGGGAGCTGTTTTTT. Its translation: CASSLVGSGAGELFF.

This clone was picked up one time. V gene TRBV5-1 combines with J gene TRBJ1-2; 11 nucleotides agree with TRBD1. J was trimmed by 8 bases and V by 4 bases; bases with no gene match: 10. Germline V gene sequence: CDR1 SGHRS, CDR2 YFSETQ. The CDR3 runs to 15 residues. The chain's CDR3 is CASSPLDRGQGGYTF. The CDR3 DNA follows: TGCGCCAGCAGCCCACTGGACAGGGGGCAGGGAGGCTACACCTTC.

This clone was seen just once. The J gene is TRBJ1-5, the V gene TRBV4-2; the D is unclear. In germline, CDR1 is LGHNA, CDR2 YNFKEQ. CDR3 length: 15 residues. The germline V and J ends were trimmed by 0 bases and 6 bases, with 12 bases remaining between them. The CDR3 region is CASSQDSLASQPQHF. CDR3 bases: TGTGCCAGCAGCCAAGACAGCCTAGCAAGTCAGCCCCAGCATTTT.

This chain joins TRBV5-1 and TRBJ1-3; 7 nucleotides agree with TRBD1. The CDR3 sequence is 14 residues long. V lost 0 bases to trimming and J lost 4 bases; unmatched junction nucleotides: 1. Germline lookup yields CDR1 SGHRS and CDR2 YFSETQ. CDR3 in DNA: TGCGCCAGCAGCTTGGGGGACAGAGGAAACACCATATATTTT. Translating gives CASSLGDRGNTIYF.

The rearrangement joins TRBV15 to TRBJ1-5, with a weak D call TRBD1 (5 bases). Germline-derived CDR1 and CDR2 are LNHNV and YYDKDF (reference sequence). This CDR3 is 14 amino acids long. Trimming removed 1 base from V and 4 bases from J, with 8 bases in between. DNA for the CDR3: TGTGCCACCAGCAGAGGGGGGAGGAATCAGCCCCAGCATTTT. This translates into CATSRGGRNQPQHF.

The gene calls are TRBV2 and TRBJ1-6; TRBD1 matches at 8 bases. Trimming took 6 bases from V and 9 from J; bases not matched to a gene: 13. Germline V gene data show CDR1 as SNHLY and CDR2 as FYNNEI. The length of the CDR3 is 16 residues. In nucleotides, the CDR3 is TGTGCCAGCAGAGGACAGGGTATTTTGGGCGCTTCACCCCTCCACTTT. Its protein product is CASRGQGILGASPLHF.

The V call is TRBV13, the J call TRBJ1-3; 10 bases map to TRBD1. CDR3 size: 17 residues. V shed 1 base and J 3 bases; nucleotides not matched to a gene: 6. Germline values: CDR1 PRHDT, CDR2 FYEKMQ (reference sequence). CDR3 in DNA: TGTGCCAGCAGCTTAGCCCCCGGGACAGGGGTTGGAAACACCATATATTTT. Its protein product is CASSLAPGTGVGNTIYF.